These T cell receptor beta chains were read from a single sample in a study of shared clonotypes between healthy human individuals. Data came from immunoSEQ multiplex PCR; TCRdb stores just in-frame clones and leaves some out. The table has millions of clones, under 95% seen once; the top ten hold roughly 1.8%. Sequenced: naive CD8+ T cells from PBMCs. These receptors all come from a man aged 18 to 29 in good health. Some clones in this sample may be carry-over from other donors' samples. Each CDR3 is given without its conserved first and last residue. Each record gives: J gene, clone size, V gene, CDR3 protein. Size tells how often a clone was seen (once, few, many) or the class of an expanded clone, and some rows leave it out.

J: TRBJ1-5
size: few
V: TRBV4-2
CDR3: ASSQAGREDQPQH

J: TRBJ2-3
size: -
V: TRBV11-2
CDR3: ASSLSSPFSTDTQY

J: TRBJ1-1
size: -
V: TRBV6-6
CDR3: ASSDWTGGDTEAF

J: TRBJ2-5
size: -
V: TRBV25-1
CDR3: ASSSPRGYQETQY

J: TRBJ1-4
size: -
V: TRBV27
CDR3: ASSSRQATNEKLF

J: TRBJ2-7
size: -
V: TRBV29-1
CDR3: SVVGDLTYEQY

J: TRBJ2-1
size: -
V: TRBV5-1
CDR3: ASRWPGNNEQF

J: TRBJ2-5
size: once
V: TRBV7-2
CDR3: ASSYGYQETQY

J: TRBJ2-1
size: -
V: TRBV27
CDR3: ASTDRGYALYNEQF

J: TRBJ2-1
size: -
V: TRBV15
CDR3: ATSRNGQGAQGNEQF

J: TRBJ1-1
size: few
V: TRBV21-1
CDR3: ASSKLWGPMNTEAF

J: TRBJ1-4
size: -
V: TRBV30
CDR3: AWSRAQGNEKLF

J: TRBJ2-7
size: few
V: TRBV9
CDR3: ASSSRDLYEQY

J: TRBJ2-7
size: -
V: TRBV14
CDR3: ASSQPGTDGLEQY

J: TRBJ1-2
size: -
V: TRBV7-9
CDR3: ASSYGTGGDYT

J: TRBJ1-2
size: -
V: TRBV7-9
CDR3: ASSFAFTGNYGYT

J: TRBJ1-5
size: -
V: TRBV6-1
CDR3: ASSEDSGGLEPQH

J: TRBJ1-2
size: -
V: TRBV6-1
CDR3: ASSEARYGYT

J: TRBJ2-7
size: -
V: TRBV7-8
CDR3: ASSLASHYEQY

J: TRBJ2-2
size: -
V: TRBV7-9
CDR3: ASSPRQGAITGELF